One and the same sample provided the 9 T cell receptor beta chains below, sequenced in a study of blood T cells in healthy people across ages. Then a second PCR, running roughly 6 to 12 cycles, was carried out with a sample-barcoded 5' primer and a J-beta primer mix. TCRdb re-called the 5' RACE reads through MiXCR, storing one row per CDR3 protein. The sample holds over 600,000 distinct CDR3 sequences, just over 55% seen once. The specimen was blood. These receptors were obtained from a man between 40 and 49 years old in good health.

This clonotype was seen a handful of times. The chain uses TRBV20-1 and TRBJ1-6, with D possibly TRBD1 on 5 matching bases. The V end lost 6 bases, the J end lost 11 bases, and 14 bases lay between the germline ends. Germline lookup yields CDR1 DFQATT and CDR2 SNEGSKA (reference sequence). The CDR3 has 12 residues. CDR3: CSAPGSQPPLHF. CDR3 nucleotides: TGCAGTGCCCCAGGGTCCCAGCCACCCCTCCACTTT.

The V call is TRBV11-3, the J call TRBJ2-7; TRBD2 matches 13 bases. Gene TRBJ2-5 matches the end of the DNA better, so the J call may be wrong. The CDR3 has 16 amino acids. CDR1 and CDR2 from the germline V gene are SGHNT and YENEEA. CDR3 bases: TGTGCCAGCAGCCTAGGACTAGCGGGAGACGTGGAGACCCAGTACTTC. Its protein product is CASSLGLAGDVETQYF.

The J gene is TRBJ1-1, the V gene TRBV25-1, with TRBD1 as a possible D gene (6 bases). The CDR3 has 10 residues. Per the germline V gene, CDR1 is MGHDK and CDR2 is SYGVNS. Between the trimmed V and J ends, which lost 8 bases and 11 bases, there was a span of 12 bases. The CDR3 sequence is CASFGGGAFF. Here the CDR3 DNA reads TGTGCCAGCTTTGGGGGGGGCGCTTTCTTT.

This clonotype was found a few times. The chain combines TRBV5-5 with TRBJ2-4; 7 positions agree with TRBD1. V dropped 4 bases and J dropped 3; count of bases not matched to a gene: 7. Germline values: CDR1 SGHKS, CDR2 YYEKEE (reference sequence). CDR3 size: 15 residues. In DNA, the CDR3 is TGTGCCAGCAGCCGGGACAGCATAAGCAAAAACATTCAGTACTTC. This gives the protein CASSRDSISKNIQYF.

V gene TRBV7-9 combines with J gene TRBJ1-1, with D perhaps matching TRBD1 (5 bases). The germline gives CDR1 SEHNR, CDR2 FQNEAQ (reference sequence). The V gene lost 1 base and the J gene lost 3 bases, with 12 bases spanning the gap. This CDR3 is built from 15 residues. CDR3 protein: CASSLDTGGYTEAFF. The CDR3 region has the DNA TGTGCCAGCAGCTTAGATACGGGGGGGTACACTGAAGCTTTCTTT.

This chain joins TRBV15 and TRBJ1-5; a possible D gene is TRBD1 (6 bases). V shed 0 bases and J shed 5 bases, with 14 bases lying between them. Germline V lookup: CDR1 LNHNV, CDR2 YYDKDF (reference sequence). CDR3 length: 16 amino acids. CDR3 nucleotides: TGTGCCACCAGCAGAGATCGGGGGGCGCGGGATCAGCCCCAGCATTTT. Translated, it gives CATSRDRGARDQPQHF. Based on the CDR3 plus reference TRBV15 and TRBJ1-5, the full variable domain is DAMVIQNPRYQVTQFGKPVTLSCSQTLNHNVMYWYQQKSSQAPKLLFHYYDKDFNNEADTPDNFQSRRPNTSFCFLDIRSPGLGDTAMYLCATSRDRGARDQPQHFGDGTRLSIL.

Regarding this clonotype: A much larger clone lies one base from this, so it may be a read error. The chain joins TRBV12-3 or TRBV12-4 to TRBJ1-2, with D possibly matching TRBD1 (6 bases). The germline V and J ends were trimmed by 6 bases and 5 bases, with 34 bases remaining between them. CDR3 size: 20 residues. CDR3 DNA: TGTGCCAGCAGCCCAAGGGGGACCGGGACACAGGAAGCTACAGGATATGGCTACACCTTC. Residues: CASSPRGTGTQEATGYGYTF.

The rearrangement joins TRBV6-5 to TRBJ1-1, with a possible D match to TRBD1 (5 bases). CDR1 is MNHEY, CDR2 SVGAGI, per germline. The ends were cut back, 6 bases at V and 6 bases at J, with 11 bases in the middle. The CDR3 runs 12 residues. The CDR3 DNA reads TGTGCCAGCAGCCCTTCAGGGCCTGAAGCTTTCTTT. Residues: CASSPSGPEAFF.

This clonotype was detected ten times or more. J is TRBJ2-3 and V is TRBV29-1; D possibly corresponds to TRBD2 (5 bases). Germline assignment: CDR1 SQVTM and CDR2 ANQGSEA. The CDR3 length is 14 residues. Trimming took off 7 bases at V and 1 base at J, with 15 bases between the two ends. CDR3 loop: CSEVGGSGTDTQYF. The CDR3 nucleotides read TGCAGCGAGGTTGGCGGGTCTGGCACAGATACGCAGTATTTT.